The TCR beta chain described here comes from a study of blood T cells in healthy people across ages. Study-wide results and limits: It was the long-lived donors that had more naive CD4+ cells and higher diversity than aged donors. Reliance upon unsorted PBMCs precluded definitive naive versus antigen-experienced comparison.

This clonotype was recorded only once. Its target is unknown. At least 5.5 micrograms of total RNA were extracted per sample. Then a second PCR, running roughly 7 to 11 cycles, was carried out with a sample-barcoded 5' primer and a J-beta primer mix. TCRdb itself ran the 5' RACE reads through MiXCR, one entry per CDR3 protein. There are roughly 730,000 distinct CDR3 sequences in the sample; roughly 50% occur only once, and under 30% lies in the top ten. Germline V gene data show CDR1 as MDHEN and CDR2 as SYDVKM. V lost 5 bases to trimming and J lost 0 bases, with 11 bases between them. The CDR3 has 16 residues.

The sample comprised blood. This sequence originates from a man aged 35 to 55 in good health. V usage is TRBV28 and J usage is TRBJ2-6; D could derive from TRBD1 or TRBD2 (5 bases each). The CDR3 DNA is TGTGCCAGCAGTCCTTGGGGGAGCTCTGGGGCCAACGTCCTGACTTTC. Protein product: CASSPWGSSGANVLTF.